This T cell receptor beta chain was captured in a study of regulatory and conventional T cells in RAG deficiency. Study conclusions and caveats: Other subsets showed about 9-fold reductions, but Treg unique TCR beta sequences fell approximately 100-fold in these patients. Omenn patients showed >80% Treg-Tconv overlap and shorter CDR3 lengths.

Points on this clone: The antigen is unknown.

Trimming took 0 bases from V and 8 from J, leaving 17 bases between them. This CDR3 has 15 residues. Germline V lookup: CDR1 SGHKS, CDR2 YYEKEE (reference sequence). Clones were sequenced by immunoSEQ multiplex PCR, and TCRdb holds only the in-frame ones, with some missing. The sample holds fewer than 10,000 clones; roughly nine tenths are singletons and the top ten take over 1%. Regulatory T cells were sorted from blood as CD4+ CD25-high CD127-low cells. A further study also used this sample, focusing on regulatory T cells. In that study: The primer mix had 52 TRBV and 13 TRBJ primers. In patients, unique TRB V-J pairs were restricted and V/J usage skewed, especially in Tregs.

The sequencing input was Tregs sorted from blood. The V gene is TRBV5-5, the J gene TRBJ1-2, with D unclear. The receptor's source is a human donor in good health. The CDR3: CASSLAGVGLLGYTF. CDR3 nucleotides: TGTGCCAGCAGCTTGGCCGGGGTAGGGCTTTTGGGCTACACCTTC.